These 29 T cell receptor beta chains originate from one sample sequenced in a study of T cells in localized non-small cell lung cancer. Sequencing used immunoSEQ multiplex PCR; TCRdb keeps in-frame clones, though not all of them. The repertoire holds under 95,000 clones, with 75% to 85% as singletons. The starting material was peripheral blood, obtained before any cancer treatment. These receptors were obtained from a female donor at least 60 years old with stage I lung adenocarcinoma.

Comment on this clone: Other nucleotide sequences from this sample produce the same CDR3. The rearrangement links TRBV7-2 to TRBJ1-2, with TRBD1 identical over 8 bases. Germline assignment: CDR1 SGHTA and CDR2 FQGNSA. Germline trimming cut 8 bases from V and 4 bases from J; bases unmatched to any gene: 3. The CDR3 has 12 amino acids. DNA of the CDR3: TGTGCCAGCTCGGACAGGGTCTATGGCTACACCTTC. Translating gives CASSDRVYGYTF.

The chain combines TRBV6-5 with TRBJ1-4; 7 nucleotides line up with TRBD1. The CDR3 length is 15 residues. The germline gives CDR1 MNHEY, CDR2 SVGAGI. V dropped 1 base and J dropped 8; count of bases not matched to a gene: 7. The CDR3 DNA follows: TGTGCCAGCAGTTACTGGGAGGGGGCTCGGGAAAAACTGTTTTTT. This gives the protein CASSYWEGAREKLFF.

The rearrangement uses TRBV7-2 and TRBJ1-2, with D perhaps TRBD1 (6 bases). The CDR3 contains 17 residues. Per the germline V gene, CDR1 is SGHTA and CDR2 is FQGNSA. The V gene lost 5 bases and the J gene lost 5 bases, with 24 bases spanning the gap. CDR3: CASSQKTGTPLLYGYTF. CDR3 nucleotides: TGTGCCAGCAGCCAAAAGACAGGCACCCCTCTACTATATGGCTACACCTTC.

This sequence joins TRBV9 and TRBJ2-7; weak D call: TRBD2 (5 bases). The V end was cut by 5 bases, the J end by 0 bases, with 15 bases between. This CDR3 contains 15 residues. CDR1 and CDR2 (germline): SGDLS, YYNGEE. CDR3 region: CASSRTGIDSYEQYF. CDR3 sequence (DNA): TGTGCCAGCAGTCGCACCGGGATTGACTCCTACGAGCAGTACTTC.

The genes are TRBV6-5 and TRBJ1-2; a weak D match, TRBD1 (5 bases). Germline CDR1 reads MNHEY; CDR2 reads SVGAGI. The V and J ends lost 0 bases and 4 bases respectively, with 9 bases between them. The CDR3 extends over 14 amino acids. Written as DNA, the CDR3 is TGTGCCAGCAGTTACTCTTGGGGCGGCTATGGCTACACCTTC. Protein sequence: CASSYSWGGYGYTF.

This rearrangement joins TRBV7-3 to TRBJ2-6; no reliable D call. The CDR3 consists of 14 residues. Trimming cost V 6 bases and J 3 bases, with 9 bases left between them. Looked up from germline, CDR1 is SGHTA and CDR2 is FQGTGA. The CDR3 protein is CASSPLGGANVLTF. Here the CDR3 DNA reads TGTGCCAGCAGTCCCCTGGGTGGGGCCAACGTCCTGACTTTC.

V and J are TRBV10-3 and TRBJ2-7; 7 nucleotides match TRBD1. Losses at the gene ends were 3 bases for V and 6 bases for J; bases not matched to a gene: 8. CDR1 ENHRY and CDR2 SYGVKD come from the germline V gene. The CDR3 loop spans 14 amino acids. The CDR3 DNA sequence: TGTGCCATCAGTGAATACGACAGGGCGGGCGAGCAGTACTTC. It yields the protein CAISEYDRAGEQYF.

The genes are TRBV2 and TRBJ1-5, with TRBD1 matching 7 bases. CDR3 length: 15 amino acids. CDR1 SNHLY and CDR2 FYNNEI come from the germline V gene. With V trimmed by 7 bases and J by 4 bases, 10 bases remained unmatched. The CDR3 region is CASTGTALPNQPQHF. As DNA, the CDR3 is TGTGCCAGCACTGGGACAGCGCTTCCAAATCAGCCCCAGCATTTT.

This clone was observed once. This chain joins TRBV2 and TRBJ2-4; D is perhaps TRBD1 or TRBD2 (6 bases each). The germline gives CDR1 SNHLY, CDR2 FYNNEI. Between the trimmed V and J ends, which lost 8 bases and 1 base, there was a span of 12 bases. CDR3 length: 14 amino acids. The CDR3 loop reads CASSEGGAKNIQYF. CDR3 bases: TGTGCCAGCTCCGAAGGGGGGGCCAAAAACATTCAGTACTTC. The whole variable domain, remainder taken from reference TRBV2 and TRBJ2-4, is EPEVTQTPSHQVTQMGQEVILRCVPISNHLYFYWYRQILGQKVEFLVSFYNNEISEKSEIFDDQFSVERPDGSNFTLKIRSTKLEDSAMYFCASSEGGAKNIQYFGAGTRLSVL.

This rearrangement joins TRBV19 to TRBJ1-3; D ambiguous. The CDR3 is 13 residues long. The germline V gene has CDR1 LNHDA and CDR2 SQIVND (reference sequence). Trimming cost V 5 bases and J 1 base, with 6 bases left between them. The CDR3 loop reads CASSRASGNTIYF. CDR3 nucleotide sequence: TGTGCCAGTAGTCGGGCTTCTGGAAACACCATATATTTT.

This chain uses TRBV2 with TRBJ1-1; D uncertain. The CDR3 spans 15 residues. V lost 5 bases and J 4 bases, leaving 17 bases between the germline ends. The V gene's germline CDR1 is SNHLY and CDR2 FYNNEI. CDR3 sequence reads: CASSSLAGESTEAFF. The CDR3, as DNA: TGTGCCAGCAGTTCCCTAGCTGGGGAGAGCACTGAAGCTTTCTTT. Using reference TRBV2 and TRBJ1-1 for the parts outside the CDR3, the full variable domain is EPEVTQTPSHQVTQMGQEVILRCVPISNHLYFYWYRQILGQKVEFLVSFYNNEISEKSEIFDDQFSVERPDGSNFTLKIRSTKLEDSAMYFCASSSLAGESTEAFFGQGTRLTVV.

The chain links TRBV7-9 to TRBJ1-1, with unresolved D. The CDR3 is 13 residues long. Germline CDR1 SEHNR, CDR2 FQNEAQ (reference sequence). The ends were cut back, 3 bases at V and 3 bases at J, with 8 bases in the middle. The CDR3 protein is CASSFSTDTEAFF. CDR3 bases: TGTGCCAGCAGCTTTTCAACGGACACTGAAGCTTTCTTT.

This clone has only one observation. The CDR3 region has the DNA TGTGCCAGCAGCGCACAGACCCAACCCCTCCACTTT. Amino acids: CASSAQTQPLHF. The chain couples TRBV6-1 to TRBJ1-6, with unresolved D. CDR3 length: 12 residues. Germline values: CDR1 MNHNS, CDR2 SASEGT. Trimming took 6 bases from V and 12 from J, leaving 12 bases between them.

This rearrangement joins TRBV15 to TRBJ2-7; 9 bases align to TRBD1. Per germline, CDR1 LNHNV and CDR2 YYDKDF (reference sequence). Losses at the gene ends were 0 bases for V and 4 bases for J; bases not matched to a gene: 4. This CDR3 comprises 15 residues. CDR3 DNA sequence: TGTGCCACCAGCAGAGACCCTGGACAGGGGTACGAGCAGTACTTC. This gives the protein CATSRDPGQGYEQYF. Filled out from reference TRBV15 and TRBJ2-7, the complete variable domain reads DAMVIQNPRYQVTQFGKPVTLSCSQTLNHNVMYWYQQKSSQAPKLLFHYYDKDFNNEADTPDNFQSRRPNTSFCFLDIRSPGLGDTAMYLCATSRDPGQGYEQYFGPGTRLTVT.

This chain uses TRBV7-8 with TRBJ1-2; D is possibly TRBD1 (5 bases). Trimming left V 5 bases short and J 1 base short, with 11 bases between. CDR1 SGHVS and CDR2 FQNEAQ come from the germline V gene. The CDR3 is 14 amino acids. The CDR3 region is CASSPGDRNYGYTF. DNA for the CDR3: TGTGCCAGCAGCCCTGGGGACCGTAACTATGGCTACACCTTC.

The chain carries TRBV30 and TRBJ2-1, with TRBD2 as a possible D gene (6 bases). The length of the CDR3 is 15 residues. Germline loops: CDR1 GTSNPN, CDR2 SVGIG (reference sequence). Trimming pared 0 bases from V and 4 bases from J, leaving 13 bases between. For the CDR3, the DNA is TGTGCCTGGAGTGTTGGAGGGGCGGCTTACAATGAGCAGTTCTTC. Encoded protein: CAWSVGGAAYNEQFF.

This clone came up a few times. The chain carries TRBV6-1 and TRBJ2-3, with D possibly matching TRBD2 (6 bases). V was trimmed by 2 bases and J by 1 base, leaving 13 bases between them. Germline V CDR1 and CDR2: MNHNS, SASEGT. The CDR3 contains 16 residues. The CDR3 DNA reads as TGTGCCAGCAGTGAACTTCGGGGGAGTGGCACAGATACGCAGTATTTT. It encodes CASSELRGSGTDTQYF.

The chain couples TRBV19 to TRBJ2-3; D is tentatively TRBD1 or TRBD2 (6 bases each). V was cut by 3 bases and J by 0 bases, with 13 bases left in between. CDR3 size: 16 residues. CDR1 LNHDA and CDR2 SQIVND come from the germline V gene (reference sequence). The chain's CDR3 is CASSMGQGTSTDTQYF. The CDR3 nucleotides are TGTGCCAGTAGTATGGGTCAGGGGACTAGCACAGATACGCAGTATTTT.

This clone was seen a single time. The gene calls are TRBV5-1 and TRBJ2-7, with D perhaps matching TRBD2 (7 bases). The germline CDR1 and CDR2 sequences are SGHRS and YFSETQ. This CDR3 spans 16 amino acids. The V end was cut by 0 bases, the J end by 3 bases, with 16 bases between. The CDR3 DNA sequence: TGCGCCAGCAGCTTGGGTTCGGGGGGCAGCGGCTACGAGCAGTACTTC. Its translation: CASSLGSGGSGYEQYF.

J is TRBJ2-5 and V is TRBV7-3; 7 positions agree with TRBD2. The CDR3 sequence is 14 residues long. Germline assignment: CDR1 SGHTA and CDR2 FQGTGA. Losses at the gene ends were 5 bases for V and 5 bases for J; bases not matched to a gene: 8. CDR3 loop: CASSPGGWGETQYF. DNA of the CDR3: TGTGCCAGCAGCCCGGGGGGATGGGGTGAGACCCAGTACTTC.

This clone was observed a handful of times. The V and J genes are TRBV2 and TRBJ2-5; no firm D call. Germline V CDR1 and CDR2: SNHLY, FYNNEI. The CDR3 consists of 11 residues. V lost 3 bases, J lost 12 bases, and 11 bases lay in between. The CDR3 DNA reads as TGTGCCAGCAGTGATGGTAGAGGAGAGTACTTC. It yields the protein CASSDGRGEYF. The full variable domain, with the rest looked up from reference TRBV2 and TRBJ2-5, is EPEVTQTPSHQVTQMGQEVILRCVPISNHLYFYWYRQILGQKVEFLVSFYNNEISEKSEIFDDQFSVERPDGSNFTLKIRSTKLEDSAMYFCASSDGRGEYFGPGTRLLVL.

The chain has TRBV4-3 and TRBJ1-1; D is uncertain. This CDR3 spans 16 amino acids. Trimming took 5 bases from V and 5 from J, leaving 21 bases between them. CDR1 is LGHNA, CDR2 YSLEER, per germline. Written as DNA, the CDR3 is TGCGCCAGCAGCTCAACGATAAGGTCCCAGAAAACTGAAGCTTTCTTT. This sequence encodes CASSSTIRSQKTEAFF.

In nucleotides, the CDR3 is TGTGCCAGCAGCCTGACTAGCGGGTCCTACAATGAGCAGTTCTTC. Its protein is CASSLTSGSYNEQFF. The genes are TRBV4-2 and TRBJ2-1; 10 bases are shared with TRBD2. CDR3 length: 15 amino acids. The junction had 1 base not matched to a gene; V was cut back by 4 bases and J by 1 base. Looked up from germline, CDR1 is LGHNA and CDR2 is YNFKEQ.

The chain couples TRBV28 to TRBJ2-1; 8 positions match TRBD1. The CDR3 loop spans 15 amino acids. The J segment lost 5 bases and the V segment lost 5 bases, leaving 8 bases of the junction unmatched. CDR1 is MDHEN and CDR2 is SYDVKM in the germline V gene. CDR3 sequence reads: CASSPTGALNNEQFF. The CDR3 bases are TGTGCCAGCAGTCCGACAGGGGCCCTGAACAATGAGCAGTTCTTC.

CDR3 amino acids: CAWSGLAEQETQYF. The CDR3 DNA reads as TGTGCCTGGAGCGGACTAGCGGAACAAGAGACCCAGTACTTC. This chain connects TRBV30 to TRBJ2-5, with 10 bases identical to TRBD2. This CDR3 region has 14 residues. V gave up 3 bases and J gave up 2 bases; unmatched junction bases: 3. In germline, CDR1 is GTSNPN, CDR2 SVGIG (reference sequence).

The chain joins TRBV7-8 to TRBJ1-2; D gene ambiguous. Germline values: CDR1 SGHVS, CDR2 FQNEAQ. CDR3 length: 15 amino acids. Deletions cut 5 bases from V and 8 bases from J, with 21 bases between. The CDR3 DNA follows: TGTGCCAGCAGCCCCGAGCGTTTTAGGGCGGGGGGCTACACCTTC. Its translation is CASSPERFRAGGYTF. The full variable domain, rest sourced from reference TRBV7-8 and TRBJ1-2, is GAGVSQSPRYKVAKRGQDVALRCDPISGHVSLFWYQQALGQGPEFLTYFQNEAQLDKSGLPSDRFFAERPEGSVSTLKIQRTQQEDSAVYLCASSPERFRAGGYTFGSGTRLTVV.

The chain combines TRBV7-6 with TRBJ2-5, with D hard to call. The end of the DNA is better explained by TRBJ2-7, so the J call may be wrong. The CDR3 totals 13 residues. The germline V gene encodes CDR1 SGHVS and CDR2 FNYEAQ. The CDR3 DNA reads as TGTGCCAGCAGTTTGATTCCCTCCTACGAGCAGTACTTC. Translating gives CASSLIPSYEQYF.

V gene TRBV9 combines with J gene TRBJ2-1, with a tentative D call TRBD1 (6 bases). This CDR3 contains 13 residues. V was pared by 3 bases and J by 9 bases, with 13 bases between. Germline CDR1 is SGDLS and CDR2 is YYNGEE. The CDR3 nucleotides read TGTGCCAGCAGCGAGGGGGTAGGAACTGAGCAGTTCTTC. This sequence encodes CASSEGVGTEQFF.

The chain is built from TRBV7-2 and TRBJ2-2; TRBD2 matches at 9 bases. J lost 4 bases, V lost 5 bases, and 2 bases had no gene match. The CDR3 has 14 amino acids. The germline gives CDR1 SGHTA, CDR2 FQGNSA. The DNA of the CDR3 is TGTGCCAGCAGCAAGACTAGCGGCACCGGGGAGCTGTTTTTT. This sequence encodes CASSKTSGTGELFF.